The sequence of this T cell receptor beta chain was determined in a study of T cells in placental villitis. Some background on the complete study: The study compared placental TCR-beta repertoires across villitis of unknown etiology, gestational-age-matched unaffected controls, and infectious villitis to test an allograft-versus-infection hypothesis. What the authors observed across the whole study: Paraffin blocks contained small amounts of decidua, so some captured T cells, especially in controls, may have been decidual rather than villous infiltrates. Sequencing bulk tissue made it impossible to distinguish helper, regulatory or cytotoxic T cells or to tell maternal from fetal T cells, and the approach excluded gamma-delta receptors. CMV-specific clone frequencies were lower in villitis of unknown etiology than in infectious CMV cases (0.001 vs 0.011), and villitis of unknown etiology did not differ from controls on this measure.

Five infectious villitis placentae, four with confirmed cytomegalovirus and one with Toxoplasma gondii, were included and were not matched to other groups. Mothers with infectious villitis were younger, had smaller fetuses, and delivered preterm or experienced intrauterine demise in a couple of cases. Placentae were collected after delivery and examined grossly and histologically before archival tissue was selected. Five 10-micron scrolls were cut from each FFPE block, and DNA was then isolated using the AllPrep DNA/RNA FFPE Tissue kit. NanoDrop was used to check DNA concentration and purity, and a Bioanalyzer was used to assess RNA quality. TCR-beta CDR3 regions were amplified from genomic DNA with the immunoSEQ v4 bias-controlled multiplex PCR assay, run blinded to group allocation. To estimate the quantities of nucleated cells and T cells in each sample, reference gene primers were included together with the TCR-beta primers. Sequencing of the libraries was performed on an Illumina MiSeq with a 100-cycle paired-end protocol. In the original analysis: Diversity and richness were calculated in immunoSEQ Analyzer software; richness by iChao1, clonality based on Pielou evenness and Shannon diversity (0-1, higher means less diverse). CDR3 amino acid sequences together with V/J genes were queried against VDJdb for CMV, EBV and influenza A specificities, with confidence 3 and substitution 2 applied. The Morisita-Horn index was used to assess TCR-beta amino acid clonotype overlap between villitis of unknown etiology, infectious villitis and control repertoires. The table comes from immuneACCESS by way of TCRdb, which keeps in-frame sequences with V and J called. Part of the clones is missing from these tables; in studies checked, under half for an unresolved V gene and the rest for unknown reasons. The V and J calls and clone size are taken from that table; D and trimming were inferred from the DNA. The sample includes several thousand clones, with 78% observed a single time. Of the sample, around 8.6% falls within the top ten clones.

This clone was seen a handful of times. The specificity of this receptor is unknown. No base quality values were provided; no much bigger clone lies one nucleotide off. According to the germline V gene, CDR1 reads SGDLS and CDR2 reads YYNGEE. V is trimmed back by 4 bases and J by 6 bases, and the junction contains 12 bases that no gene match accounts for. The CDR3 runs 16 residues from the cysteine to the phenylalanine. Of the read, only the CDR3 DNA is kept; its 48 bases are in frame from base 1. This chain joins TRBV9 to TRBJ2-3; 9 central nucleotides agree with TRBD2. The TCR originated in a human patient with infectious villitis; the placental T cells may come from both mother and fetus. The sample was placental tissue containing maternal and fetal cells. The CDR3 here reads CASSPRAGGESDTQYF. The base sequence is TGTGCCAGCAGCCCGCGAGCGGGGGGCGAGTCGGATACGCAGTATTTT.